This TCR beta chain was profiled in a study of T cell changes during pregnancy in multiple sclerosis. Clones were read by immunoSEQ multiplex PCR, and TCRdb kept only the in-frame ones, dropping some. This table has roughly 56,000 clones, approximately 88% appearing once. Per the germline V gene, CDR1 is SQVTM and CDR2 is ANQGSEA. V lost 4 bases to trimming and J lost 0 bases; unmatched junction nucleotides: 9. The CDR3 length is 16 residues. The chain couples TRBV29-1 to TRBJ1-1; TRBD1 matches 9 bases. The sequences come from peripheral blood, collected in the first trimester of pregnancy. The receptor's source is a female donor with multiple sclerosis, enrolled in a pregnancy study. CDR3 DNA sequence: TGCAGCGTTGGAGGACAGGGGTCCCTAATGAACACTGAAGCTTTCTTT. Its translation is CSVGGQGSLMNTEAFF.